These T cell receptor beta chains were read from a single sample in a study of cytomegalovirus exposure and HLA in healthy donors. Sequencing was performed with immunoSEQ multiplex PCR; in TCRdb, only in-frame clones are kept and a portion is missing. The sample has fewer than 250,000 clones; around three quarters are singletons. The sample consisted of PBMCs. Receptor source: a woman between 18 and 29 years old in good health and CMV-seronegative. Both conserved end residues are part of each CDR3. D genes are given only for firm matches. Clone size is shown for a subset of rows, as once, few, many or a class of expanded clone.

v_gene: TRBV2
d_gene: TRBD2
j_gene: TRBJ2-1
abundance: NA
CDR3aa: CASSDPGLAGEVSYNEQFF
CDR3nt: TGTGCCAGCAGTGACCCGGGACTAGCGGGAGAAGTCTCCTACAATGAGCAGTTCTTC

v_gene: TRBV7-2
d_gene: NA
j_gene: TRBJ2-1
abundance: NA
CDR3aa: CASSRDSSSYNEQFF
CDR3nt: TGTGCCAGCAGCAGGGACTCCAGCTCCTACAATGAGCAGTTCTTC

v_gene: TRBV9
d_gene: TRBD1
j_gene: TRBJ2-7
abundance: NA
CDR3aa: CASSAGTGYEQYF
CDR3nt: TGTGCCAGCAGCGCAGGGACAGGGTACGAGCAGTACTTC

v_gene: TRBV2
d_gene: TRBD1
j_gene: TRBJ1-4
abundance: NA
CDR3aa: CASSRQGAATNEKLFF
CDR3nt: TGTGCCAGCTCCCGACAGGGGGCGGCGACTAATGAAAAACTGTTTTTT

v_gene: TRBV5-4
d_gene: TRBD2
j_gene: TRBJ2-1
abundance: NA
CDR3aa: CASSRTSGGFYNEQFF
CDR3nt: TGTGCCAGCAGCCGGACTAGCGGGGGATTCTACAATGAGCAGTTCTTC

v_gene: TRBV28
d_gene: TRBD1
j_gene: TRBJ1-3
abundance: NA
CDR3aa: CASSWTGDSGNTIYF
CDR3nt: TGTGCCAGCAGTTGGACAGGGGACTCCGGAAACACCATATATTTT

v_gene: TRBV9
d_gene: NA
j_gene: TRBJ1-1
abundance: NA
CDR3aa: CASSGYSPNTEAFF
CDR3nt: TGTGCCAGCAGCGGTTACAGCCCGAACACTGAAGCTTTCTTT

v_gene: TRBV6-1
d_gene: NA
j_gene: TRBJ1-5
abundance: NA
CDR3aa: CASSLTANNQPQHF
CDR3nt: TGTGCCAGCAGTCTGACAGCTAACAATCAGCCCCAGCATTTT

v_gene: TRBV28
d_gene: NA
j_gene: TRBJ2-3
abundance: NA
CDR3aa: CASSSRVGRGLTDTQYF
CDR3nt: TGTGCCAGCTCAAGTCGGGTTGGGCGGGGGCTCACAGATACGCAGTATTTT

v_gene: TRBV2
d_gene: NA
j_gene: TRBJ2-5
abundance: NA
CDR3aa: CASKRGLETQYF
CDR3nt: TGTGCCAGCAAACGAGGATTGGAGACCCAGTACTTC

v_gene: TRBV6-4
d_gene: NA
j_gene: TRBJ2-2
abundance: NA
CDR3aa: CASSEGADGELFF
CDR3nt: TGTGCCAGCAGCGAGGGAGCTGACGGGGAGCTGTTTTTT

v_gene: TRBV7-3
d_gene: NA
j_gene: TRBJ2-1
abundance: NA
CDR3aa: CASSAPLGRSSYNEQFF
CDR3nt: TGTGCCAGCAGCGCACCCCTCGGTCGGAGCTCCTACAATGAGCAGTTCTTC

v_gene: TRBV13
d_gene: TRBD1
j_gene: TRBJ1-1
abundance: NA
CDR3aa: CASSDTGATEAFF
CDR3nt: TGTGCCAGCAGCGACACAGGGGCCACTGAAGCTTTCTTT

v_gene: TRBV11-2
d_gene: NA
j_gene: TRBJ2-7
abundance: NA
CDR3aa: CASSPSYEQYF
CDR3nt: TGTGCCAGCAGCCCATCCTACGAGCAGTACTTC

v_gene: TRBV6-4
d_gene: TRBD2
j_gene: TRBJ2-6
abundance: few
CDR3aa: CASSEIAGSGANVLTF
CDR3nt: TGTGCCAGCAGTGAAATAGCGGGGTCTGGGGCCAACGTCCTGACTTTC

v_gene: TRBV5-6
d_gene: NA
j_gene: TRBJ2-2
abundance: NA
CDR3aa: CASSPTQGLGTGELFF
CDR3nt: TGTGCCAGCAGCCCGACTCAGGGTTTGGGCACCGGGGAGCTGTTTTTT

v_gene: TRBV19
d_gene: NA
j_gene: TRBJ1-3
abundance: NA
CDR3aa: CASIPRFPSSGNTIYF
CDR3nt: TGTGCCAGTATTCCACGGTTCCCAAGCTCTGGAAACACCATATATTTT

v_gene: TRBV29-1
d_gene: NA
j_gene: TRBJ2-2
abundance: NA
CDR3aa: CSVVGTGHGELFF
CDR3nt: TGCAGCGTTGTGGGGACGGGACACGGGGAGCTGTTTTTT

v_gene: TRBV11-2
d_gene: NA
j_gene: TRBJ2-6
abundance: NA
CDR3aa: CASSSRGSGANVLTF
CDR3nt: TGTGCCAGCAGCTCAAGGGGGTCTGGGGCCAACGTCCTGACTTTC

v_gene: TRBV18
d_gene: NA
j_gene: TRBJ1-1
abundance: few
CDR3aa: CASSPLLINTEAFF
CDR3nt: TGTGCCAGCTCACCCCTACTTATTAACACTGAAGCTTTCTTT

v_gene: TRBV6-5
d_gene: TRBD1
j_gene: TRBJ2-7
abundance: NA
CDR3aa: CASSYAGTGFEQYF
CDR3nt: TGTGCCAGCAGTTACGCCGGGACAGGGTTCGAGCAGTACTTC

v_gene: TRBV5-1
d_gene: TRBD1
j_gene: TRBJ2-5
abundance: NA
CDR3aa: CASSRGQQETQYF
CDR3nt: TGCGCCAGCAGCCGGGGACAGCAAGAGACCCAGTACTTC

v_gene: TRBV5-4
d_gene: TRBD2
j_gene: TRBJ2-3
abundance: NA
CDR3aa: CAYIPGLAYTDTQYF
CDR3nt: TGTGCCTATATCCCGGGACTAGCCTACACAGATACGCAGTATTTT

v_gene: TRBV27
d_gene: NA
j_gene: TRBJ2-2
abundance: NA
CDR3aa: CASSLLGGPGELFF
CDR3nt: TGTGCCAGCAGTTTACTAGGGGGTCCCGGGGAGCTGTTTTTT

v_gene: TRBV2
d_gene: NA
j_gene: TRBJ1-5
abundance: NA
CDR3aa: CASRADTLDQPQHF
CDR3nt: TGTGCCAGCAGGGCGGACACTTTGGATCAGCCCCAGCATTTT

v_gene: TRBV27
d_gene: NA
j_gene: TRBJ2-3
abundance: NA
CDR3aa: CASRGRGDTQYF
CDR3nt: TGTGCCAGCAGAGGAAGAGGGGATACGCAGTATTTT

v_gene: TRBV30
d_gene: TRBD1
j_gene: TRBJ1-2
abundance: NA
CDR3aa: CAWSHETGSEYGYTF
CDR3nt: TGTGCCTGGAGCCATGAGACAGGGAGTGAGTATGGCTACACCTTC

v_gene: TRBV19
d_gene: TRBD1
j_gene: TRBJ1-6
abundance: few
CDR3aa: CASIPGQGRGSPLHF
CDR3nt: TGTGCCAGTATCCCGGGACAGGGTAGAGGATCACCCCTCCACTTT

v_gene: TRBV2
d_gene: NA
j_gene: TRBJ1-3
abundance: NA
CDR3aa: CASSQHLSGNTIYF
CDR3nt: TGTGCCAGCAGTCAACACCTCTCTGGAAACACCATATATTTT

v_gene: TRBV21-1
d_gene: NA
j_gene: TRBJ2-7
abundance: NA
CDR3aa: CASPFHDWEVEQYF
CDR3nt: TGTGCCAGCCCCTTCCATGATTGGGAGGTCGAGCAGTACTTC

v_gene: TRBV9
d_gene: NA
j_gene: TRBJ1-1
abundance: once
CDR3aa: CASRVRGGPCTEAFF
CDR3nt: TGTGCCAGCAGGGTTCGCGGGGGGCCGTGCACTGAAGCTTTCTTT

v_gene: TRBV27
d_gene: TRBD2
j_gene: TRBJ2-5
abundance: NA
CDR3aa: CASSRGLAGVKETQYF
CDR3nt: TGTGCCAGCAGCCGGGGACTAGCGGGAGTTAAAGAGACCCAGTACTTC

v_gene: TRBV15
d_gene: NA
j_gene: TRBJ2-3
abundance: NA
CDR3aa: CATKSDGVDTQYF
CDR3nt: TGTGCCACCAAGTCAGACGGGGTCGATACGCAGTATTTT

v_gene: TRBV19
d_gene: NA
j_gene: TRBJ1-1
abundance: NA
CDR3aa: CASRPTGINTEAFF
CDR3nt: TGTGCCAGTAGACCCACAGGGATTAACACTGAAGCTTTCTTT

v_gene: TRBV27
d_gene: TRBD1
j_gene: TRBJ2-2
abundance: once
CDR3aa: CASSFWDRGDTGELFF
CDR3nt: TGTGCCAGCAGTTTTTGGGACAGGGGTGACACCGGGGAGCTGTTTTTT

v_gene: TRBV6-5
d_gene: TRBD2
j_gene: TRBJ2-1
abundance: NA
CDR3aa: CASRSREGSYNEQFF
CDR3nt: TGTGCCAGCAGAAGCCGGGAGGGCTCCTACAATGAGCAGTTCTTC

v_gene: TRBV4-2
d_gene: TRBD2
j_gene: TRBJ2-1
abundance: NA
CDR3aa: CASSRSLISGASYNEQFF
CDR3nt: TGTGCCAGCAGCCGATCACTAATTAGCGGGGCGTCCTACAATGAGCAGTTCTTC

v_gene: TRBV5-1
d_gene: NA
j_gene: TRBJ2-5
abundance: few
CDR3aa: CASRPMRGSEETQYF
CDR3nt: TGCGCCAGCAGACCTATGAGGGGGAGCGAAGAGACCCAGTACTTC

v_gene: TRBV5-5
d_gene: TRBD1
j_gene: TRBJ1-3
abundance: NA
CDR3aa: CASSLEQGGHSGNTIYF
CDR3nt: TGTGCCAGCAGCTTGGAACAGGGGGGTCACTCTGGAAACACCATATATTTT

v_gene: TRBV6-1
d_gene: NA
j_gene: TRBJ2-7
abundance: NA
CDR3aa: CASSEVALYSSYEQYF
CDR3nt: TGTGCCAGCAGTGAAGTAGCGCTGTATAGCTCCTACGAGCAGTACTTC

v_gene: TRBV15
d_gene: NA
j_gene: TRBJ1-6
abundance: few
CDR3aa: CATSRAGLTLRMAPLHF
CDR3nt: TGTGCCACCAGCAGGGCCGGACTTACATTGAGGATGGCACCCCTCCACTTT

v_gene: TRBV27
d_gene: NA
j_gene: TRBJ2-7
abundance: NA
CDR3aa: CASSLVSPSYEQYF
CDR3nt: TGTGCCAGCAGTTTAGTTAGCCCCTCCTACGAGCAGTACTTC

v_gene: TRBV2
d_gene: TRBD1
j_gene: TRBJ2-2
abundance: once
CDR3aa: CASSGRTGITGELFF
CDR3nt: TGTGCCAGCAGTGGCAGGACAGGGATAACCGGGGAGCTGTTTTTT

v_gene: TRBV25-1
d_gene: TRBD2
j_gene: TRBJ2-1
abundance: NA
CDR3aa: CASSEFLGLSYNEQFF
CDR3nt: TGTGCCAGCAGTGAATTTTTGGGACTATCGTACAATGAGCAGTTCTTC

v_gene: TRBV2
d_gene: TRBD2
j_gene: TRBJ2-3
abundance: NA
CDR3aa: CASDRLAGDTDTQYF
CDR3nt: TGTGCCAGCGACAGACTAGCGGGGGACACAGATACGCAGTATTTT

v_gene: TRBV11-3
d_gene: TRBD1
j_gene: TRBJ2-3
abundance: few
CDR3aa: CASSAGGSTDTQYF
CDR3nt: TGTGCCAGCAGCGCAGGGGGCAGCACAGATACGCAGTATTTT

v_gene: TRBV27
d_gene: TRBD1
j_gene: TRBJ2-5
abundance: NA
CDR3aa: CASSDRGWQETQYF
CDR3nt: TGTGCCAGCAGTGACAGGGGTTGGCAAGAGACCCAGTACTTC

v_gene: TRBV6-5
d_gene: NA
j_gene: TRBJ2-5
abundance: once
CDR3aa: CASREGGTQYF
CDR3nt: TGTGCCAGCAGGGAGGGAGGGACCCAGTACTTC

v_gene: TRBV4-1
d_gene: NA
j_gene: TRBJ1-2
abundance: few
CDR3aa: CASSQDPGGGSRGYTF
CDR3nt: TGCGCCAGCAGCCAAGATCCGGGAGGCGGTTCTCGGGGCTACACCTTC

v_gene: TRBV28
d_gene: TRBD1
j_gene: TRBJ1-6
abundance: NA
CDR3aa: CASRQDRGSSPLHF
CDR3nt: TGTGCCAGCAGGCAGGACAGGGGAAGTTCACCCCTCCACTTT

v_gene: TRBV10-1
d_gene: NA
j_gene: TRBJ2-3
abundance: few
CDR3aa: CASSERGGSPSTDTQYF
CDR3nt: TGCGCCAGCAGTGAGAGGGGGGGGTCTCCTAGCACAGATACGCAGTATTTT

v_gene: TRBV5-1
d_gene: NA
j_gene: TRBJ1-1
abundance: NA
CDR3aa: CASSLSGQGTEAFF
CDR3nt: TGCGCCAGCAGCTTATCGGGGCAGGGGACTGAAGCTTTCTTT

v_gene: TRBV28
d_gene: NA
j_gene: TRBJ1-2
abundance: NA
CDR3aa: CASSQRRLYGYTF
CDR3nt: TGTGCCAGCAGTCAACGCAGACTCTATGGCTACACCTTC

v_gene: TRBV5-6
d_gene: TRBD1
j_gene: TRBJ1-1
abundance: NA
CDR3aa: CASSFNRGPEAFF
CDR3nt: TGTGCCAGCAGCTTTAACAGGGGGCCTGAAGCTTTCTTT

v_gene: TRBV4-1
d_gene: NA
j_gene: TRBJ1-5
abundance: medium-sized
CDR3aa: CASSQEQGSLGGPQHF
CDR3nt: TGCGCCAGCAGCCAAGAGCAGGGGAGTTTAGGTGGGCCCCAGCATTTT

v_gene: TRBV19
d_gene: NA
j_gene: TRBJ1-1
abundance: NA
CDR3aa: CASSSIYRVGAFF
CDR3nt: TGTGCCAGTAGTTCGATCTACAGGGTTGGAGCTTTCTTT

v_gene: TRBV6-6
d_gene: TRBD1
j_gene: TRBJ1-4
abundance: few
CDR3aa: CASSYAGTANEKLFF
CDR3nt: TGTGCCAGCAGTTACGCCGGGACAGCTAACGAAAAACTGTTTTTT

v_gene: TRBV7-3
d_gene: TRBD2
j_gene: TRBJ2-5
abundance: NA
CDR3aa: CASSTLAGQETQYF
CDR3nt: TGTGCCAGCAGTACACTAGCGGGACAAGAGACCCAGTACTTC

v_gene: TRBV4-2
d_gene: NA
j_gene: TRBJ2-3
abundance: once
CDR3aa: CASSQDKLDTDTQYF
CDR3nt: TGTGCCAGCAGCCAAGACAAGCTAGACACAGATACGCAGTATTTT